This passage covers 22 T cell receptor beta chains from one sample sequenced in a study of T cell responses to AZD1222 COVID-19 vaccine. Clones were read by immunoSEQ multiplex PCR, and TCRdb kept only the in-frame ones, dropping some. Of about 120,000 clones listed, 91% are singletons. The sample was peripheral blood, taken on day 0 of AZD1222 vaccination. Source of these receptors: an adult in good health.

The chain employs TRBV11-2 and TRBJ2-1; D remains unclear. The CDR3 totals 11 residues. CDR1 is SGHAT, CDR2 FQNNGV, per germline. V shed 3 bases and J shed 13 bases, with 10 bases lying between them. CDR3: CASSLSVSQFF. CDR3 bases: TGTGCCAGCAGCTTGTCGGTCTCTCAGTTCTTC.

A few counts support this clone. The rearrangement uses TRBV3-1 (or the pseudogene TRBV3-2) and TRBJ2-5; 10 bases are shared with TRBD1. Germline lookup yields CDR1 LGHDT and CDR2 YNNKEL (reference sequence). The CDR3 runs 18 residues. V trimming: 2 bases; J trimming: 9 bases; junction bases outside the gene matches: 18. CDR3 DNA: TGTGCCAGCAGCCAATTCCGGGACAGGGGAGTTTCAAAGCTCCCCCAGTACTTC. It encodes CASSQFRDRGVSKLPQYF.

V gene TRBV27 combines with J gene TRBJ1-2; perhaps TRBD1 as D (5 bases). The CDR3 is 13 amino acids. Trimming removed 0 bases at V and 4 bases at J, with 6 bases between. CDR1 is MNHEY, CDR2 SMNVEV, per germline (reference sequence). The CDR3: CASSLSGGYGYTF. The CDR3 DNA is TGTGCCAGCAGTTTATCCGGGGGCTATGGCTACACCTTC.

The V gene is TRBV6-5, the J gene TRBJ1-4; D not certain. V lost 3 bases and J lost 4, with 3 bases in between. The CDR3 contains 12 residues. In germline, CDR1 is MNHEY, CDR2 SVGAGI. The CDR3 spells CASSYSNEKLFF. The CDR3, as DNA: TGTGCCAGCAGTTATAGTAATGAAAAACTGTTTTTT.

This clone has only one observation. The rearrangement joins TRBV15 to TRBJ2-1, with D unresolved. The germline V and J ends were trimmed by 5 bases and 4 bases, with 9 bases remaining between them. CDR3 length: 13 amino acids. Germline values: CDR1 LNHNV, CDR2 YYDKDF (reference sequence). CDR3 sequence (DNA): TGTGCCACCAGCGCCCCTAGATACAATGAGCAGTTCTTC. Protein: CATSAPRYNEQFF. Combining the CDR3 with reference TRBV15 and TRBJ2-1 gives the whole variable domain DAMVIQNPRYQVTQFGKPVTLSCSQTLNHNVMYWYQQKSSQAPKLLFHYYDKDFNNEADTPDNFQSRRPNTSFCFLDIRSPGLGDTAMYLCATSAPRYNEQFFGPGTRLTVL.

This clone was counted between two and nine times. V and J are TRBV10-3 and TRBJ1-4; 9 bases match TRBD1. Unmatched junction bases numbered 11, after V lost 6 bases and J lost 0 bases. Germline V CDR1 and CDR2: ENHRY, SYGVKD. There are 18 residues in the CDR3. The CDR3 bases are TGTGCCATCAGCACAACCGGGACAGGGATTACAACTAATGAAAAACTGTTTTTT. Protein sequence: CAISTTGTGITTNEKLFF.

The genes are TRBV5-6 and TRBJ1-2; D uncertain. The CDR3 is made up of 13 amino acids. Trimming took 7 bases from V and 4 from J, leaving 14 bases between them. Germline assignment: CDR1 SGHDT and CDR2 YYEEEE. The CDR3 sequence: CASAVGSTYGYTF. The CDR3 DNA follows: TGTGCCAGCGCTGTGGGGTCCACCTATGGCTACACCTTC.

The chain couples TRBV3-1 (or the pseudogene TRBV3-2) to TRBJ1-2, with a possible D match to TRBD1 (5 bases). The CDR3 loop spans 15 amino acids. V lost 0 bases and J 4 bases, leaving 12 bases between the germline ends. Germline V gives CDR1 LGHDT, CDR2 YNNKEL (reference sequence). For the CDR3, the DNA is TGTGCCAGCAGCCAAGATGGGGGGGTTGTCTATGGCTACACCTTC. Protein: CASSQDGGVVYGYTF.

J is TRBJ1-2 and V is TRBV28; a possible D gene is TRBD1 (5 bases). Germline V gives CDR1 MDHEN, CDR2 SYDVKM. This CDR3 has 15 residues. V lost 3 bases to trimming and J lost 6 bases, with 17 bases between them. CDR3: CASSFQGRTLHGYTF. DNA of the CDR3: TGTGCCAGCAGTTTCCAGGGCAGAACTCTGCATGGCTACACCTTC.

The chain employs TRBV29-1 and TRBJ2-3; 9 positions agree with TRBD2. The CDR3 sequence is 14 residues long. Germline V gene lookup returns CDR1 SQVTM and CDR2 ANQGSEA. J was trimmed by 1 base and V by 6 bases; bases with no gene match: 5. The CDR3 sequence: CSVSIAGGTDTQYF. In DNA form, the CDR3 reads TGCAGCGTCTCCATAGCGGGAGGCACAGATACGCAGTATTTT.

V gene TRBV9 combines with J gene TRBJ1-6, with 7 nucleotides matching TRBD1. Germline V gene sequence: CDR1 SGDLS, CDR2 YYNGEE. With V trimmed by 4 bases and J by 7 bases, 8 bases remained unmatched. The CDR3 length is 15 residues. The CDR3 region has the DNA TGTGCCAGCAGCAGACGTACAGGGGACAATTCACCCCTCCACTTT. It yields the protein CASSRRTGDNSPLHF.

The V gene is TRBV5-6, the J gene TRBJ1-4; possibly TRBD1 for D (6 bases). Germline V gene sequence: CDR1 SGHDT, CDR2 YYEEEE. The CDR3 spans 15 residues. V gave up 2 bases and J gave up 3 bases, with 11 bases separating them. The CDR3 reads CASSFLQGPNEKLFF. CDR3 nucleotides: TGTGCCAGCAGCTTCTTACAGGGTCCTAATGAAAAACTGTTTTTT.

J is TRBJ1-2 and V is TRBV20-1, with unresolved D. CDR1 is DFQATT, CDR2 SNEGSKA, per germline (reference sequence). CDR3 length equals 13 residues. Trimming stripped 3 bases from V and 6 bases from J, with 14 bases between. The CDR3 reads CSASHPGGDGYTF. CDR3 DNA: TGCAGTGCTAGTCACCCCGGAGGCGATGGCTACACCTTC.

This chain links TRBV5-4 with TRBJ2-5; possibly TRBD1 for D (5 bases). The CDR3 is 16 residues long. CDR1 is SGHNT, CDR2 YYREEE, per germline (reference sequence). Trimming took 0 bases from V and 2 from J, leaving 14 bases between them. CDR3 residues: CASSLDRFNQQETQYF. The CDR3 DNA follows: TGTGCCAGCAGCTTGGACAGGTTCAACCAGCAAGAGACCCAGTACTTC.

The sample holds a few counts of this clone. The V and J genes are TRBV13 and TRBJ1-1; D might be TRBD1 (5 bases). There are 13 residues in the CDR3. Germline V gene sequence: CDR1 PRHDT, CDR2 FYEKMQ (reference sequence). The V end lost 5 bases, the J end lost 5 bases, and 12 bases lay between the germline ends. The CDR3 is CASSQLGGTEAFF. The CDR3 DNA sequence: TGTGCCAGCAGCCAGCTCGGGGGAACTGAAGCTTTCTTT.

This chain links TRBV3-1 (or the pseudogene TRBV3-2) with TRBJ2-3; D call uncertain. The V end was cut by 1 base, the J end by 7 bases, with 15 bases between. The CDR3 spans 15 residues. Germline V gene lookup returns CDR1 LGHDT and CDR2 YNNKEL (reference sequence). In nucleotides, the CDR3 is TGTGCCAGCAGCCAAGCGTGGACCTCAGTAAATACGCAGTATTTT. Residues: CASSQAWTSVNTQYF.

V and J are TRBV27 and TRBJ1-2; D ambiguous. Germline V lookup: CDR1 MNHEY, CDR2 SMNVEV (reference sequence). The ends were cut back, 5 bases at V and 3 bases at J, with 13 bases in the middle. The CDR3 is 14 amino acids. The CDR3: CASSPGPFDYGYTF. The CDR3 DNA reads TGTGCCAGCAGTCCCGGGCCATTCGACTATGGCTACACCTTC.

The CDR3 sequence: CALTGTGLNEQFF. The DNA of the CDR3 is TGTGCCTTAACCGGGACGGGACTTAATGAGCAGTTCTTC. J is TRBJ2-1 and V is TRBV6-5; D may be TRBD2 (6 bases). The CDR3 covers 13 residues. Trimming took off 11 bases at V and 7 bases at J, with 18 bases between the two ends. CDR1 and CDR2 from the germline V gene are MNHEY and SVGAGI.

V is TRBV13 and J is TRBJ2-1; tentatively, D is TRBD2 (6 bases). The V gene lost 0 bases and the J gene lost 10 bases, with 7 bases spanning the gap. This CDR3 comprises 12 residues. The V gene's germline CDR1 is PRHDT and CDR2 FYEKMQ (reference sequence). CDR3 sequence: CASSLGSGEQFF. The CDR3 DNA reads as TGTGCCAGCAGCTTAGGAAGCGGGGAGCAGTTCTTC.

Here the CDR3 reads CASTRSRVGTEAFF. CDR3 nucleotide sequence: TGTGCCAGCACCCGTTCGAGGGTGGGAACTGAAGCTTTCTTT. The genes are TRBV6-5 and TRBJ1-1; the D is unclear. Trimming took 7 bases from V and 5 from J, leaving 17 bases between them. The CDR3 loop spans 14 amino acids. Germline V gene lookup returns CDR1 MNHEY and CDR2 SVGAGI.

Here the CDR3 reads CAWSWGGAEGGNTIYF. Here the CDR3 DNA reads TGTGCCTGGAGCTGGGGGGGAGCAGAGGGTGGAAACACCATATATTTT. The chain has TRBV30 and TRBJ1-3; D is perhaps TRBD1 (5 bases). Looked up from germline, CDR1 is GTSNPN and CDR2 is SVGIG (reference sequence). The CDR3 is 16 residues long. The germline V and J ends were trimmed by 3 bases and 3 bases, with 18 bases remaining between them.

V and J are TRBV3-1 (or the pseudogene TRBV3-2) and TRBJ2-7, with 8 positions matching TRBD1. Germline lookup yields CDR1 LGHDT and CDR2 YNNKEL (reference sequence). CDR3 length: 15 residues. With V trimmed by 5 bases and J by 2 bases, 8 bases remained unmatched. For the CDR3, the DNA is TGTGCCAGCAGCTATGGGACAGGTCTCACCTACGAGCAGTACTTC. Translation gives CASSYGTGLTYEQYF.